This entry is about one T cell receptor beta chain. Using immunoSEQ multiplex PCR, the repertoire was profiled, and TCRdb retains in-frame clones only, with some absent. The table records roughly 2 million clones, approximately 95% of them present only once. This sample is drawn from a study of shared clonotypes between healthy human individuals. Trimming removed 7 bases from V and 0 bases from J, with 12 bases in between. Looked up from germline, CDR1 is SNHLY and CDR2 is FYNNEI. CDR3 size: 15 residues. Sequencing was carried out using naive CD4+ T cells sorted from blood. Subset given: CD45RA+ positively selected. This TCR was recovered from a man in his late teens or twenties in good health. This chain uses TRBV2 with TRBJ2-2; D is undetermined. CDR3 coding DNA: TGTGCCAGCAAGGCGGACGGCTCGAACACCGGGGAGCTGTTTTTT. It encodes CASKADGSNTGELFF.